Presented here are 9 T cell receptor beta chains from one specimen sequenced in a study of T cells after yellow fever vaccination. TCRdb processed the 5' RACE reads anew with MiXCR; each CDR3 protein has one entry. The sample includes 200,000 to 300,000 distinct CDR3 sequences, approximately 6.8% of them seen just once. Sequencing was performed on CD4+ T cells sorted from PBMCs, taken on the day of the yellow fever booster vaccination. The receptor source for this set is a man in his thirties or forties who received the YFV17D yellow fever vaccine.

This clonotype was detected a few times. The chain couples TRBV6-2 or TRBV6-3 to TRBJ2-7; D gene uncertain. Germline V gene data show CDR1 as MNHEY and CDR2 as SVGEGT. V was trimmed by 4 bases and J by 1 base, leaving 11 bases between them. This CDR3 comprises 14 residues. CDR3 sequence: CASSFYSRSYEQYF. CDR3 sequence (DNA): TGTGCCAGCAGTTTCTACAGCAGATCCTACGAGCAGTACTTC.

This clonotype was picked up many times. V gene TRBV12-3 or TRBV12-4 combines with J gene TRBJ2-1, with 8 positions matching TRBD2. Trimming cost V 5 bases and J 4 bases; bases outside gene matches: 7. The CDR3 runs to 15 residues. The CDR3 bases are TGTGCCAGCAGTCCCGGGACTAGTTTGTACAATGAGCAGTTCTTC. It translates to CASSPGTSLYNEQFF.

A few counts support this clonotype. The CDR3 region is CASRNTTGSLFSETQYF. The DNA of the CDR3 is TGTGCCAGCAGAAACACTACAGGGTCCCTTTTCTCGGAGACCCAGTACTTC. This chain uses TRBV7-2 with TRBJ2-5; D is perhaps TRBD1 (6 bases). CDR1 and CDR2 from the germline V gene are SGHTA and FQGNSA. V lost 6 bases to trimming and J lost 5 bases, with 25 bases between them. The CDR3 is 17 amino acids.

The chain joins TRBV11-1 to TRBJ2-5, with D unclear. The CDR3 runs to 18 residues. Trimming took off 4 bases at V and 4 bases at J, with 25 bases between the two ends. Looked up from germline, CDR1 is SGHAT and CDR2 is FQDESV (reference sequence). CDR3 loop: CASSSPYRSVSLGETQYF. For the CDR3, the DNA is TGTGCCAGCAGCTCCCCCTATCGCTCCGTATCTCTCGGAGAGACCCAGTACTTC. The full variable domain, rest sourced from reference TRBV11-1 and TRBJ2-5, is EAEVAQSPRYKITEKSQAVAFWCDPISGHATLYWYRQILGQGPELLVQFQDESVVDDSQLPKDRFSAERLKGVDSTLKIQPAELGDSAMYLCASSSPYRSVSLGETQYFGPGTRLLVL.

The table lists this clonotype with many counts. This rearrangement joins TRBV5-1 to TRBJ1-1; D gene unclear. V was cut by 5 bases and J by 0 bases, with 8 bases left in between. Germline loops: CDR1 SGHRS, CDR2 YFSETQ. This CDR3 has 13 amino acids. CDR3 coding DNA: TGCGCCAGCAGAAGCGGCTTGAACACTGAAGCTTTCTTT. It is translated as CASRSGLNTEAFF.

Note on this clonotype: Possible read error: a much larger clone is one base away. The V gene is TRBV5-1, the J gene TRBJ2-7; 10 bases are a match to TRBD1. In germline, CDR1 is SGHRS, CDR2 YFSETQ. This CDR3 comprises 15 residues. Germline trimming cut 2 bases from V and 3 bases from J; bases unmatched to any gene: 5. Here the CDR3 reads CASSLLGTGVYEQYF. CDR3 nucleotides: TGCGCCAGCAGCTTACTCGGGACAGGGGTCTACGAGCAGTACTTC.

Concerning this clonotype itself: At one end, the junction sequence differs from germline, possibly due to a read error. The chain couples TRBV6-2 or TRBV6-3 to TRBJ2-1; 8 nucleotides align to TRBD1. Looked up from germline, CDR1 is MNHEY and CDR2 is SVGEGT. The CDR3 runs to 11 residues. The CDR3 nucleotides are TGTGCCAGCAGTTCAGGACAGGGCAAGGTCTTC. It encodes CASSSGQGKVF.

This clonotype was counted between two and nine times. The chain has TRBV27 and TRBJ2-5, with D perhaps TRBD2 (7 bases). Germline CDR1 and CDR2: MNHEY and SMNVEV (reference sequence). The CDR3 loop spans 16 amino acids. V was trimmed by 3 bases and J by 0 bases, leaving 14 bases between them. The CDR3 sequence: CASSFWAGAHQETQYF. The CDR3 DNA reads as TGTGCCAGCAGTTTCTGGGCGGGGGCCCACCAAGAGACCCAGTACTTC.

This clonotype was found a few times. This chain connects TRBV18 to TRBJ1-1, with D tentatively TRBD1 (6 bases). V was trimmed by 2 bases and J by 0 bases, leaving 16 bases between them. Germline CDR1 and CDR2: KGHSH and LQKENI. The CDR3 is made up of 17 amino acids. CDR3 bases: TGTGCCAGCTCACCAGGGGTCGGGGGCGTAGTGAACACTGAAGCTTTCTTT. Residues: CASSPGVGGVVNTEAFF.